This T cell receptor beta chain came from a study of OX40 agonist ivuxolimab in advanced cancers. Blood got drawn at baseline, again on cycle 4 day 1, and then on cycle 7 day 1. For this clone: Antigen: not known.

Assay: immunoSEQ multiplex PCR; the TCRdb copy retains only in-frame clones and omits some. The data hold 85,000 to 95,000 clones, with about 91% observed a single time. Study-level results: Some nonresponders also had low normalized T-cell clonal expansion.

This TCR derives from an adult with an advanced solid tumor such as melanoma, head and neck, liver or kidney cancer. The source was CD4+ or CD8+ T cells sorted from blood, collected in a trial of the OX40 agonist ivuxolimab.

Here the CDR3 reads CSAMGGTDRAGEQFF. The CDR3 region has the DNA TGCAGCGCCATGGGGGGAACTGACAGGGCTGGAGAGCAGTTCTTC. The chain recombines TRBV29-1 with TRBJ2-1; D possibly corresponds to TRBD1 (7 bases). The CDR3 runs 15 residues. Germline lookup yields CDR1 SQVTM and CDR2 ANQGSEA. Between the trimmed V and J ends, which lost 7 bases and 10 bases, there was a span of 26 bases.